The sequence of this T cell receptor (beta chain) was determined in a study of T cells expressing NK-cell markers. Study-wide findings and caveats: Dominance of the CD3+CD56-NKG2C+ fraction by these clonotypes also held in several donors.

Looked up from germline, CDR1 is DFQATT and CDR2 is SNEGSKA (reference sequence). CDR3 length: 17 residues. One entry per CDR3 protein, without DNA, is what TCRdb gives after re-calling the 5' RACE reads. Listed are 550,000 or so distinct CDR3 sequences; 3.5% to 4.5% falls within the top ten. On this clonotype: Its antigen is undetermined.

This receptor was obtained from a man aged 18 to 35 in good health. The chain recombines TRBV20-1 with TRBJ2-1; TCRdb outputs TRBD2, but without DNA this stays unchecked. Sequencing used blood T cells: a sorted CD56 or NKG2C T cell subset, CD4+ or CD8+ T cells, or bulk PBMC T cells (not recorded which). The CDR3 region is CSARASGRAGGVNEQFF.